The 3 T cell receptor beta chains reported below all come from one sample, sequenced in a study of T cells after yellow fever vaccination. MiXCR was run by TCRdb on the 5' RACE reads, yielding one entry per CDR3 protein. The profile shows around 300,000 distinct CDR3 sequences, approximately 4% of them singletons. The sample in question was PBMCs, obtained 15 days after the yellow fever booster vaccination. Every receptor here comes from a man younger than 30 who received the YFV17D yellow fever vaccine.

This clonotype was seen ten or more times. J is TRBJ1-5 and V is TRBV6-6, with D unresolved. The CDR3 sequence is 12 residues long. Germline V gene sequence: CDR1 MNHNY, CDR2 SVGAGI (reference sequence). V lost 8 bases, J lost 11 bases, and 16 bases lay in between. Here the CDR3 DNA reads TGTGCCAGCTCTACCCCGACTGGAGCCCAGCATTTT. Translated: CASSTPTGAQHF.

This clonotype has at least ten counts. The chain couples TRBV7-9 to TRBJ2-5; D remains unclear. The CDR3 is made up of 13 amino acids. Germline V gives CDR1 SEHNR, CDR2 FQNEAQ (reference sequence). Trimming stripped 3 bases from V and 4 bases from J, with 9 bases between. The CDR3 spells CASSFDWRETQYF. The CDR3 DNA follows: TGTGCCAGCAGCTTCGACTGGAGAGAGACCCAGTACTTC.

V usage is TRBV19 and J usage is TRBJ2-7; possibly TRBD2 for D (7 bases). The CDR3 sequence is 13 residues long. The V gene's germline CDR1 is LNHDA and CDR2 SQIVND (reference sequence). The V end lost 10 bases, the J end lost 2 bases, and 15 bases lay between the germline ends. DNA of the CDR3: TGTGCCACGAATGGGGGGGCGACCTACGAGCAGTACTTC. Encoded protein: CATNGGATYEQYF.